A selection of T cell receptor beta chains follows, all from one sample in a study of blood T cell repertoires in COVID-19. Some clones are missing from TCRdb's copy, which holds only in-frame ones; the method was immunoSEQ multiplex PCR. The data contain 140,000 to 150,000 clones, more than 65% of them singletons. Material: peripheral blood. The receptors come from a man aged 60 to 75 with active or convalescent COVID-19. The CDR3 runs from the conserved cysteine through the conserved F or W. D genes are given only for firm matches. The size of a clone is reported for some rows only, either as once, few or many, or as a class for expanded clones.

v_gene: TRBV28; abundance: NA; d_gene: NA; j_gene: TRBJ2-4; CDR3aa: CASWGAGENIQYF; CDR3nt: TGTGCCAGCTGGGGGGCGGGGGAAAACATTCAGTACTTC
v_gene: TRBV19; abundance: NA; d_gene: TRBD1; j_gene: TRBJ1-4; CDR3aa: CASSIGQGAFEKLFF; CDR3nt: TGTGCCAGTAGTATCGGACAGGGGGCCTTTGAAAAACTGTTTTTT
v_gene: TRBV15; abundance: NA; d_gene: TRBD1; j_gene: TRBJ1-4; CDR3aa: CATRVGQGYEKLFF; CDR3nt: TGTGCCACCAGGGTGGGACAGGGGTATGAAAAACTGTTTTTT
v_gene: TRBV10-2; abundance: NA; d_gene: NA; j_gene: TRBJ2-3; CDR3aa: CASRESPTSTDTQYF; CDR3nt: TGCGCCAGCAGGGAGTCCCCGACTAGCACAGATACGCAGTATTTT
v_gene: TRBV6-5; abundance: NA; d_gene: NA; j_gene: TRBJ1-2; CDR3aa: CASSLSGLGYTF; CDR3nt: TGTGCCAGCAGTTTGTCAGGGCTAGGCTACACCTTC
v_gene: TRBV6-2/TRBV6-3; abundance: NA; d_gene: TRBD1; j_gene: TRBJ2-3; CDR3aa: CASSLETGEGADTQYF; CDR3nt: TGTGCCAGCAGTCTTGAGACAGGGGAAGGGGCAGATACGCAGTATTTT
v_gene: TRBV7-9; abundance: NA; d_gene: TRBD1; j_gene: TRBJ2-2; CDR3aa: CASSFVRQGVDTGELFF; CDR3nt: TGTGCCAGCAGCTTTGTCAGACAGGGGGTCGACACCGGGGAGCTGTTTTTT
v_gene: TRBV6-5; abundance: NA; d_gene: NA; j_gene: TRBJ1-1; CDR3aa: CASSYSIQLQEAFF; CDR3nt: TGTGCCAGCAGTTACTCGATACAATTGCAAGAAGCTTTCTTT
v_gene: TRBV19; abundance: NA; d_gene: TRBD1; j_gene: TRBJ1-4; CDR3aa: CASSFLDRNEKLFF; CDR3nt: TGTGCCAGTAGTTTTTTGGACAGGAATGAAAAACTGTTTTTT
v_gene: TRBV2; abundance: few; d_gene: NA; j_gene: TRBJ1-4; CDR3aa: CASSAPGKLFF; CDR3nt: TGTGCCAGCAGTGCCCCGGGAAAACTGTTTTTT
v_gene: TRBV5-1; abundance: NA; d_gene: NA; j_gene: TRBJ2-1; CDR3aa: CASSPTGSYNEQFF; CDR3nt: TGCGCCAGCAGCCCCACAGGGTCCTACAATGAGCAGTTCTTC
v_gene: TRBV6-2/TRBV6-3; abundance: NA; d_gene: TRBD1; j_gene: TRBJ2-5; CDR3aa: CASSYAGTGGETQYF; CDR3nt: TGTGCCAGCAGTTACGCCGGGACAGGGGGAGAGACCCAGTACTTC
v_gene: TRBV11-3; abundance: NA; d_gene: NA; j_gene: TRBJ1-1; CDR3aa: CASSFGQGVLNTEAFF; CDR3nt: TGTGCCAGCAGCTTCGGTCAGGGCGTTTTGAACACTGAAGCTTTCTTT
v_gene: TRBV7-6; abundance: NA; d_gene: TRBD2; j_gene: TRBJ2-1; CDR3aa: CASSLAGVTRRDEQFF; CDR3nt: TGTGCCAGCAGCCTCGCGGGGGTAACGAGGAGGGATGAGCAGTTCTTC
v_gene: TRBV9; abundance: NA; d_gene: NA; j_gene: TRBJ1-6; CDR3aa: CASSSRARGFSYNSPLHF; CDR3nt: TGTGCCAGCAGCTCTAGAGCGAGGGGGTTCTCCTATAATTCACCCCTCCACTTT
v_gene: TRBV7-2; abundance: NA; d_gene: TRBD2; j_gene: TRBJ2-5; CDR3aa: CASSLFAGGTQETQYF; CDR3nt: TGTGCCAGCAGCTTATTTGCGGGGGGGACCCAAGAGACCCAGTACTTC
v_gene: TRBV27; abundance: NA; d_gene: NA; j_gene: TRBJ1-1; CDR3aa: CASSLLAGRSTTEAFF; CDR3nt: TGTGCCAGCAGTTTACTCGCAGGGAGGTCCACCACTGAAGCTTTCTTT
v_gene: TRBV6-5; abundance: few; d_gene: NA; j_gene: TRBJ2-6; CDR3aa: CASSSPARGANVLTF; CDR3nt: TGTGCCAGCAGTTCCCCCGCGCGGGGGGCCAACGTCCTGACTTTC
v_gene: TRBV7-2; abundance: NA; d_gene: NA; j_gene: TRBJ1-5; CDR3aa: CASSPAPYRRAFNQPQHF; CDR3nt: TGTGCCAGCAGCCCAGCCCCTTATCGGCGGGCCTTCAATCAGCCCCAGCATTTT
v_gene: TRBV20-1; abundance: few; d_gene: NA; j_gene: TRBJ1-2; CDR3aa: CSATGDYGYTF; CDR3nt: TGCAGTGCTACAGGGGACTATGGCTACACCTTC
v_gene: TRBV21-1; abundance: NA; d_gene: NA; j_gene: TRBJ2-1; CDR3aa: CASSNESAGGAWNEQFF; CDR3nt: TGTGCCAGCAGCAATGAGTCAGCGGGGGGGGCGTGGAATGAGCAGTTCTTC
v_gene: TRBV19; abundance: NA; d_gene: TRBD1; j_gene: TRBJ2-7; CDR3aa: CASSVGQGFEQYF; CDR3nt: TGTGCCAGTAGTGTCGGACAGGGCTTCGAGCAGTACTTC
v_gene: TRBV5-1; abundance: NA; d_gene: NA; j_gene: TRBJ1-1; CDR3aa: CASSLVRTEAFF; CDR3nt: TGCGCCAGCAGCTTGGTGCGAACTGAAGCTTTCTTT
v_gene: TRBV7-2; abundance: once; d_gene: NA; j_gene: TRBJ1-1; CDR3aa: CASSLVAREMNTEAFF; CDR3nt: TGTGCCAGCAGCTTAGTCGCCCGGGAAATGAACACTGAAGCTTTCTTT
v_gene: TRBV11-3; abundance: NA; d_gene: NA; j_gene: TRBJ2-1; CDR3aa: CASSLAGDIYNEQFF; CDR3nt: TGTGCCAGCAGCTTAGCGGGAGACATCTACAATGAGCAGTTCTTC
v_gene: TRBV5-6; abundance: many; d_gene: TRBD1; j_gene: TRBJ1-2; CDR3aa: CASSLATGTDYGYTF; CDR3nt: TGTGCCAGCAGCTTGGCCACCGGGACAGACTATGGCTACACCTTC
v_gene: TRBV7-2; abundance: NA; d_gene: TRBD1; j_gene: TRBJ2-5; CDR3aa: CASSPGGSKTQYF; CDR3nt: TGTGCCAGCAGCCCAGGGGGCTCAAAGACCCAGTACTTC
v_gene: TRBV7-2; abundance: few; d_gene: NA; j_gene: TRBJ1-2; CDR3aa: CASSLVRPRTTDRYGYTF; CDR3nt: TGTGCCAGCAGCTTAGTCCGACCAAGGACAACGGATAGGTATGGCTACACCTTC
v_gene: TRBV11-2; abundance: NA; d_gene: TRBD1; j_gene: TRBJ2-2; CDR3aa: CASSLGTGGTGELFF; CDR3nt: TGTGCCAGCAGCTTAGGGACAGGCGGGACCGGGGAGCTGTTTTTT
v_gene: TRBV19; abundance: NA; d_gene: NA; j_gene: TRBJ1-2; CDR3aa: CASSMTTHANYGYTF; CDR3nt: TGTGCCAGTAGTATGACGACACACGCTAACTATGGCTACACCTTC
v_gene: TRBV9; abundance: NA; d_gene: TRBD1; j_gene: TRBJ1-6; CDR3aa: CASSRGQDRVSPLHF; CDR3nt: TGTGCCAGCAGCCGAGGGCAGGACAGGGTTTCACCCCTCCACTTT
v_gene: TRBV6-5; abundance: NA; d_gene: TRBD1; j_gene: TRBJ2-1; CDR3aa: CASSTSGQGGYEQFF; CDR3nt: TGTGCCAGCAGTACCTCTGGACAGGGCGGGTATGAGCAGTTCTTC
v_gene: TRBV10-3; abundance: NA; d_gene: NA; j_gene: TRBJ2-5; CDR3aa: CAIAERQETQYF; CDR3nt: TGTGCCATCGCGGAGCGACAAGAGACCCAGTACTTC